The clone carrying this T cell receptor beta chain appeared many times. MiXCR, applied by TCRdb to the 5' RACE reads, yields one record per CDR3 protein. The table includes fewer than 30,000 distinct CDR3 sequences, about 4.5% detected once. The data stem from a study of early T cells in non-severe SARS-CoV-2 infection. This CDR3 is built from 15 residues. The V gene lost 3 bases and the J gene lost 0 bases, with 9 bases spanning the gap. The chain employs TRBV12-3 or TRBV12-4 and TRBJ2-1; no definite D call. Source material: whole blood. The source is an adult who was a healthcare worker with PCR-confirmed SARS-CoV-2 infection or an uninfected control (not recorded which). In DNA form, the CDR3 reads TGTGCCAGCAGTTTTGTCGGAAGCTCCTACAATGAGCAGTTCTTC. It yields the protein CASSFVGSSYNEQFF.